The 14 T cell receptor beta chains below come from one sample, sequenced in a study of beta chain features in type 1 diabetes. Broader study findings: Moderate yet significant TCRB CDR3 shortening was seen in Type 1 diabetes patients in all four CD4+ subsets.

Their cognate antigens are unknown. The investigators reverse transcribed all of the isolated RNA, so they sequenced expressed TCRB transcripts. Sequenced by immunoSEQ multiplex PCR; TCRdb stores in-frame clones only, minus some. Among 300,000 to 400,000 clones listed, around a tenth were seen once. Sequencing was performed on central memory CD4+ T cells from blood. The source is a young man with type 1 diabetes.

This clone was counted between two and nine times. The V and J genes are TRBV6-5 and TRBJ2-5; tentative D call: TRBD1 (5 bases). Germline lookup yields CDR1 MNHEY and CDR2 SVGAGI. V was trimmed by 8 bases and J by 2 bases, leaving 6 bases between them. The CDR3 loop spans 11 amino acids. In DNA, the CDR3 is TGTGCCAGCCGACAGCAAGAGACCCAGTACTTC. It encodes CASRQQETQYF.

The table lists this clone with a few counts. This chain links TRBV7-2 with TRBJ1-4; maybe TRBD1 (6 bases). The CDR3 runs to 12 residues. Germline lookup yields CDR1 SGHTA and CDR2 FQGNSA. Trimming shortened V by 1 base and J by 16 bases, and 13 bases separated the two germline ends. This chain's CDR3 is CASSLDYRDPFF. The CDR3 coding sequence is TGTGCCAGCAGCTTAGACTACAGGGACCCGTTTTTT.

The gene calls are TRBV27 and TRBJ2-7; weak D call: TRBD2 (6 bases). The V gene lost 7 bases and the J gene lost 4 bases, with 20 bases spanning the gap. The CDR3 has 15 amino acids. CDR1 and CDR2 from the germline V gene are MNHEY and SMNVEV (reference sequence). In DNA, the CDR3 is TGTGCCAGCACCCCCGGAGGGTATCGAGGGTACGAGCAGTACTTC. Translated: CASTPGGYRGYEQYF.

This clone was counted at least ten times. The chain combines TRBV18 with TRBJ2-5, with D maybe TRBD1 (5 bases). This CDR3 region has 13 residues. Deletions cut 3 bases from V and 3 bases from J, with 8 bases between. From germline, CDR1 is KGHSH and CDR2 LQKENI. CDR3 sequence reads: CASSPRVEETQYF. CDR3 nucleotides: TGTGCCAGCTCACCCAGGGTAGAAGAGACCCAGTACTTC.

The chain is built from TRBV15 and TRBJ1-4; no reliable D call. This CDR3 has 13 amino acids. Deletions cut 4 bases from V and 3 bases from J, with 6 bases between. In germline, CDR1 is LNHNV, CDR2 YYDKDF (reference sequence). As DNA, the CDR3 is TGTGCCACCAGCATGGGTGCTAATGAAAAACTGTTTTTT. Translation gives CATSMGANEKLFF.

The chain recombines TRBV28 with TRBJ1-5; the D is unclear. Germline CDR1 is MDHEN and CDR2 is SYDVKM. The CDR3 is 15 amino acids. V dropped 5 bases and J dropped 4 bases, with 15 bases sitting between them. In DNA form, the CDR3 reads TGTGCCAGCAGTCGTAGCGGGAATTCTAATCAGCCCCAGCATTTT. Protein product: CASSRSGNSNQPQHF. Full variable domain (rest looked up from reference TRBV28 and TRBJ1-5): DVKVTQSSRYLVKRTGEKVFLECVQDMDHENMFWYRQDPGLGLRLIYFSYDVKMKEKGDIPEGYSVSREKKERFSLILESASTNQTSMYLCASSRSGNSNQPQHFGDGTRLSIL.

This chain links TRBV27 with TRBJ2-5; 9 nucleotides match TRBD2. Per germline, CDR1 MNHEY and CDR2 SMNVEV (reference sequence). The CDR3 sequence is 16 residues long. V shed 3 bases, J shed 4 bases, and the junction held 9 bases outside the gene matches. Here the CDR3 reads CASSFIAGGSVETQYF. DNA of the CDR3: TGTGCCAGCAGTTTCATTGCGGGAGGGAGTGTAGAGACCCAGTACTTC.

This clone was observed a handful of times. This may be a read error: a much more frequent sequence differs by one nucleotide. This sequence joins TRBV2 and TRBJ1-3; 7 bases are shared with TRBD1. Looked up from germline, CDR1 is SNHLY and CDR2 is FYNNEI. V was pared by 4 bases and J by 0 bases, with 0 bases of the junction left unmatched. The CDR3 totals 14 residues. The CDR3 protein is CASSGQGSGNTIYF. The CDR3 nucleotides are TGTGCCAGCAGTGGACAGGGCTCTGGAAACACCATATATTTT.

The CDR3 here is CASSYLRPRPETQYF. In nucleotides, the CDR3 is TGTGCCAGCAGTTACCTAAGGCCGCGTCCGGAGACCCAGTACTTC. V gene TRBV28 combines with J gene TRBJ2-5; D is unclear. The CDR3 is 15 amino acids. The germline gives CDR1 MDHEN, CDR2 SYDVKM. V dropped 4 bases and J dropped 5 bases, with 17 bases sitting between them. Based on the CDR3 plus reference TRBV28 and TRBJ2-5, the full variable domain is DVKVTQSSRYLVKRTGEKVFLECVQDMDHENMFWYRQDPGLGLRLIYFSYDVKMKEKGDIPEGYSVSREKKERFSLILESASTNQTSMYLCASSYLRPRPETQYFGPGTRLLVL.

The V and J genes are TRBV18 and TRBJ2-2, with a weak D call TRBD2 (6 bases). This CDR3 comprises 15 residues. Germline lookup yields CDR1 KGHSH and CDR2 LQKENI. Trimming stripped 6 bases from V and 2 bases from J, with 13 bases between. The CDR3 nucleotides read TGTGCCAGCTCCGAAATGGGACTCAACACCGGGGAGCTGTTTTTT. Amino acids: CASSEMGLNTGELFF.

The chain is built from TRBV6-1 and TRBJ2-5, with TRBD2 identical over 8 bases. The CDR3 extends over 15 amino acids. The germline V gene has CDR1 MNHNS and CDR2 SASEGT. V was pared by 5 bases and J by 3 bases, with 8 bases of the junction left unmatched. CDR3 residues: CASSSGSSGKETQYF. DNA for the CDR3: TGTGCCAGCAGTTCAGGGAGTAGCGGGAAAGAGACCCAGTACTTC.

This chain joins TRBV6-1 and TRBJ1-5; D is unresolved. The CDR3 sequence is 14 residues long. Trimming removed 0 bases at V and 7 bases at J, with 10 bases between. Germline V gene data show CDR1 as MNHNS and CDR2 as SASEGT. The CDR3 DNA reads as TGTGCCAGCAGTGAAGCTTGGGTCGGGCAGCCCCAGCATTTT. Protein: CASSEAWVGQPQHF.

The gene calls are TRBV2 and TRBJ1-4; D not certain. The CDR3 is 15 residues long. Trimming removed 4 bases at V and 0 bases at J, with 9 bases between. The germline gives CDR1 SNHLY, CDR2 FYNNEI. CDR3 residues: CASSGTEATNEKLFF. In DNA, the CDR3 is TGTGCCAGCAGTGGGACGGAGGCAACTAATGAAAAACTGTTTTTT.

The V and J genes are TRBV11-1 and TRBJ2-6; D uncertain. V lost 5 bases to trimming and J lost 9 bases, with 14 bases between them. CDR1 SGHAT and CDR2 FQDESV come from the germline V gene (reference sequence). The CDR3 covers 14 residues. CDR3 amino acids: CASSQSNSGNVLTF. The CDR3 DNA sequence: TGTGCCAGCAGCCAATCGAACTCGGGCAACGTCCTGACTTTC. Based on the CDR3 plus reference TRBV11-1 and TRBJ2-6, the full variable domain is EAEVAQSPRYKITEKSQAVAFWCDPISGHATLYWYRQILGQGPELLVQFQDESVVDDSQLPKDRFSAERLKGVDSTLKIQPAELGDSAMYLCASSQSNSGNVLTFGAGSRLTVL.